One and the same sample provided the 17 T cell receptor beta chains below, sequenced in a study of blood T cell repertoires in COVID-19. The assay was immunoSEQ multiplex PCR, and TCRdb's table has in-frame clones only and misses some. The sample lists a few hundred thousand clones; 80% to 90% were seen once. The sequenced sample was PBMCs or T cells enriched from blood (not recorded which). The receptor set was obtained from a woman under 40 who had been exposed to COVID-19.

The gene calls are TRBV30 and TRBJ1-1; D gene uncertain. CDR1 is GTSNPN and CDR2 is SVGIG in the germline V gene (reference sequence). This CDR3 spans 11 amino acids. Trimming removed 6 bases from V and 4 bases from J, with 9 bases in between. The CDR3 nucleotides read TGTGCCTGTCTGTCCGGCACTGAAGCTTTCTTT. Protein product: CACLSGTEAFF.

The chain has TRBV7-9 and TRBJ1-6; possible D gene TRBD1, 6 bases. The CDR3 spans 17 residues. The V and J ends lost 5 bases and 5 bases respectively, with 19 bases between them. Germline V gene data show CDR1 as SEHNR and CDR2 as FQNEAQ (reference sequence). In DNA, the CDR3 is TGTGCCAGCAGCCCTGGGGGGGCGCAGGGTGATAATTCACCCCTCCACTTT. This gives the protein CASSPGGAQGDNSPLHF.

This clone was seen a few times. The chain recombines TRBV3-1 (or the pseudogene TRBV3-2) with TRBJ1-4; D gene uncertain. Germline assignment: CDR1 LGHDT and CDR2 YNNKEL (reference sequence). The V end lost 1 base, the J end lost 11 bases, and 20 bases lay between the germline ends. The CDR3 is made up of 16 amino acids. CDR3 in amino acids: CASSQGSMAQAGKLFF. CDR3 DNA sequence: TGTGCCAGCAGCCAAGGATCGATGGCCCAGGCGGGGAAACTGTTTTTT.

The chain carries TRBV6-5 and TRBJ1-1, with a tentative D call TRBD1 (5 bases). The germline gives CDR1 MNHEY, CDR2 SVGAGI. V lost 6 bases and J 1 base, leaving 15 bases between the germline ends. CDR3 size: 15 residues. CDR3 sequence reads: CASSRAGLGNTEAFF. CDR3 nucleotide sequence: TGTGCCAGCAGCCGAGCAGGGTTGGGGAACACTGAAGCTTTCTTT.

The DNA of the CDR3 is TGTGCCAGTAGGATGGACAGAACTAATGAAAAACTGTTTTTT. This gives the protein CASRMDRTNEKLFF. This rearrangement joins TRBV19 to TRBJ1-4; D may be TRBD1 (6 bases). The CDR3 is 14 residues long. V lost 6 bases, J lost 1 base, and 9 bases lay in between. Germline V gene sequence: CDR1 LNHDA, CDR2 SQIVND (reference sequence).

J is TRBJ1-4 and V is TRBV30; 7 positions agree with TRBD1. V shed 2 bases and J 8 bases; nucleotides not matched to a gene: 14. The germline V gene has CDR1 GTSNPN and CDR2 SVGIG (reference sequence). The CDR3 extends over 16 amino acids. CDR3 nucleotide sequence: TGTGCCTGGAGTCCCCCCGGAGGGGGCTGGGAGGAAAAACTGTTTTTT. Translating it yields CAWSPPGGGWEEKLFF.

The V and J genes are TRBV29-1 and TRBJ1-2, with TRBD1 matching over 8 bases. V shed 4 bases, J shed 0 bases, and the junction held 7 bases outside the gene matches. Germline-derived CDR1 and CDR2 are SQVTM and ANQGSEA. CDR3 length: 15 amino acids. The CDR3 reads CSVAVGTGSNYGYTF. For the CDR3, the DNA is TGCAGCGTTGCAGTGGGGACAGGATCTAACTATGGCTACACCTTC.

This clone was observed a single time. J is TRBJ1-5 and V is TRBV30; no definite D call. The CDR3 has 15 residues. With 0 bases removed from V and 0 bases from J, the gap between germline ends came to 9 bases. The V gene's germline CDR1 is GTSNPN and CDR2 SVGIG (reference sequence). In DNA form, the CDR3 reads TGTGCCTGGAGTGTACGAGGGAATAGCAATCAGCCCCAGCATTTT. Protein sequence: CAWSVRGNSNQPQHF.

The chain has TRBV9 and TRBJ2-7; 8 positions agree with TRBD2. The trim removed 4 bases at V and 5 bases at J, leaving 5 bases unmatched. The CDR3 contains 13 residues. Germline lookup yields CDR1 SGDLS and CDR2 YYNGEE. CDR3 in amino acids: CASSPGGVHEQYF. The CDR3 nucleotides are TGTGCCAGCAGCCCCGGGGGGGTGCACGAGCAGTACTTC.

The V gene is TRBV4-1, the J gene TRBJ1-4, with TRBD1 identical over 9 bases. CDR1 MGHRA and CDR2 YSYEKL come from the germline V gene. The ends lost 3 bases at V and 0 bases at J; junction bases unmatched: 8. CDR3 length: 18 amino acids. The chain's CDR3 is CASSHPQGAPATNEKLFF. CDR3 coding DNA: TGCGCCAGCAGCCACCCACAGGGGGCCCCTGCAACTAATGAAAAACTGTTTTTT.

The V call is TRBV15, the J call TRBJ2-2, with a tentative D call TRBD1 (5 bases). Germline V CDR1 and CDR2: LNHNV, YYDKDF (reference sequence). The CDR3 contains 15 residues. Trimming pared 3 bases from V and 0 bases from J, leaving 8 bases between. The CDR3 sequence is CATSRPGTNTGELFF. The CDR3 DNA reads TGTGCCACCAGCAGGCCAGGGACGAACACCGGGGAGCTGTTTTTT.

In DNA, the CDR3 is TGTGCCAGCAGCCAAGATCGAGACAGGGGTGACCGATACACTGAAGCTTTCTTT. Amino acids: CASSQDRDRGDRYTEAFF. The V and J genes are TRBV4-2 and TRBJ1-1; 8 nucleotides line up with TRBD1. Germline lookup yields CDR1 LGHNA and CDR2 YNFKEQ. V was pared by 0 bases and J by 3 bases, with 12 bases of the junction left unmatched. The CDR3 contains 18 residues.

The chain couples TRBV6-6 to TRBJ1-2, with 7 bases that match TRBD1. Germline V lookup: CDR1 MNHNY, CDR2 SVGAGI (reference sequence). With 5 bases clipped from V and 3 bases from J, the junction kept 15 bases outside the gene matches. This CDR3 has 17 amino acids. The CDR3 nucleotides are TGTGCCAGCAGTCTCACCTTACCGGGACAGTCGTACTATGGCTACACCTTC. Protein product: CASSLTLPGQSYYGYTF.

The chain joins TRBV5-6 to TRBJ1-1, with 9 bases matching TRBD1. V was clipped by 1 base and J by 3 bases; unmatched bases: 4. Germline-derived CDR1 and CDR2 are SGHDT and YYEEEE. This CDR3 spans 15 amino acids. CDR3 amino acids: CASSLPGTGYTEAFF. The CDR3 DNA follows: TGTGCCAGCAGCTTGCCCGGGACAGGGTACACTGAAGCTTTCTTT. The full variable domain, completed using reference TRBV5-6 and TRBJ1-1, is DAGVTQSPTHLIKTRGQQVTLRCSPKSGHDTVSWYQQALGQGPQFIFQYYEEEERQRGNFPDRFSGHQFPNYSSELNVNALLLGDSALYLCASSLPGTGYTEAFFGQGTRLTVV.

Here the CDR3 DNA reads TGTGCCAGCAGTGAAGCCGCGACAGGGGGCTACCAGCCCCAGCATTTT. Amino acids: CASSEAATGGYQPQHF. The chain links TRBV6-1 to TRBJ1-5; 10 bases align to TRBD1. Germline-derived CDR1 and CDR2 are MNHNS and SASEGT. The V and J ends lost 0 bases and 7 bases, in that order; junction bases with no gene match: 6. The CDR3 is 16 amino acids.

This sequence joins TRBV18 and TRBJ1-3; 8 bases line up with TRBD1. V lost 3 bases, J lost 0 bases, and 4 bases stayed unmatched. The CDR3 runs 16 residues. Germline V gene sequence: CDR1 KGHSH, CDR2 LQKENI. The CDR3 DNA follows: TGTGCCAGCTCACCGGACAGGGCGATCTCTGGAAACACCATATATTTT. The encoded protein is CASSPDRAISGNTIYF.

The CDR3 DNA is TGTGCCTGGACAGGGGACGAATACAATGAGCAGTTCTTC. Translated, it gives CAWTGDEYNEQFF. The V gene is TRBV30, the J gene TRBJ2-1, with D possibly TRBD1 on 6 matching bases. The length of the CDR3 is 13 residues. Germline V gene lookup returns CDR1 GTSNPN and CDR2 SVGIG (reference sequence). V lost 4 bases and J lost 4, with 11 bases in between.